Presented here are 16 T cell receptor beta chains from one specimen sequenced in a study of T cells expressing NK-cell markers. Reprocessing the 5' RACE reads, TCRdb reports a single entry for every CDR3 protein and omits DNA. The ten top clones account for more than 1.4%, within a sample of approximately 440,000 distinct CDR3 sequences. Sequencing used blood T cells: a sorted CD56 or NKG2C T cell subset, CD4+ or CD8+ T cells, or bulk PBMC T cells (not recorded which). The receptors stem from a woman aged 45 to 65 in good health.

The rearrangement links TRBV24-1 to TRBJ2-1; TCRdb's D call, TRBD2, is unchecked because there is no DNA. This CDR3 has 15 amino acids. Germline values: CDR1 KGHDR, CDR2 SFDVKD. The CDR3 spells CATSAASGSYNEQFF.

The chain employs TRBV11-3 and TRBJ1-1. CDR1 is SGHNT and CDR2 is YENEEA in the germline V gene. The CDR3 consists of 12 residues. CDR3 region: CASSLGGYEAFF.

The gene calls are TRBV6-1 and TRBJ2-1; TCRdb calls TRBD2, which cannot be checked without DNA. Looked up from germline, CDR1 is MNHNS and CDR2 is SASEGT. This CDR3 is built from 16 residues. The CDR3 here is CASSRGLGGPRNEQFF.

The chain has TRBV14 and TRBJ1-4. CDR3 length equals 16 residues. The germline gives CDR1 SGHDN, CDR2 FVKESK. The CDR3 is CASSQVVGATNEKLFF.

The CDR3 spells CASSSLSSPLHF. The chain has TRBV7-9 and TRBJ1-6; TCRdb reports TRBD1, a call that lacks DNA to check it against. CDR1 and CDR2 from the germline V gene are SEHNR and FQNEAQ (reference sequence). The CDR3 runs to 12 residues. The full variable domain, rest sourced from reference TRBV7-9 and TRBJ1-6, is DTGVSQNPRHKITKRGQNVTFRCDPISEHNRLYWYRQTLGQGPEFLTYFQNEAQLEKSRLLSDRFSAERPKGSFSTLEIQRTEQGDSAMYLCASSSLSSPLHFGNGTRLTVT.

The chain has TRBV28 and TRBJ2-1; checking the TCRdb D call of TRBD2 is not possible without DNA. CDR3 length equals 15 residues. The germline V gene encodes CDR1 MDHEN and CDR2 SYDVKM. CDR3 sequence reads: CASNPQAGVVSEQFF.

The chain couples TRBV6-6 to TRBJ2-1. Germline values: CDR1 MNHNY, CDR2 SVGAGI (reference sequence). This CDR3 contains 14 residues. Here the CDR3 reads CASSYSRAYNEQFF.

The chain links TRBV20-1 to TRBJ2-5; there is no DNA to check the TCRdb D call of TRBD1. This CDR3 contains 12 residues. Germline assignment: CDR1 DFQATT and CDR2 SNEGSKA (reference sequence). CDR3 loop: CSALQGQETQYF.

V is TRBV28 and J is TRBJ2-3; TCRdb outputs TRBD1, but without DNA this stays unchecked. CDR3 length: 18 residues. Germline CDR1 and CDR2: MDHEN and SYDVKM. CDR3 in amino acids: CASSFGRGGWGPTDTQYF. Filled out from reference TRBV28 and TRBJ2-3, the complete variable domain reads DVKVTQSSRYLVKRTGEKVFLECVQDMDHENMFWYRQDPGLGLRLIYFSYDVKMKEKGDIPEGYSVSREKKERFSLILESASTNQTSMYLCASSFGRGGWGPTDTQYFGPGTRLTVL.

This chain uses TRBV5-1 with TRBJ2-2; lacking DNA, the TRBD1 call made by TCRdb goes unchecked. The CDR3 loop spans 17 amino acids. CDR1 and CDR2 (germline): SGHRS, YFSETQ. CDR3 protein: CASSYYTGTANTGELFF. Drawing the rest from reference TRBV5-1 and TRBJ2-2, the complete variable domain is KAGVTQTPRYLIKTRGQQVTLSCSPISGHRSVSWYQQTPGQGLQFLFEYFSETQRNKGNFPGRFSGRQFSNSRSEMNVSTLELGDSALYLCASSYYTGTANTGELFFGEGSRLTVL.

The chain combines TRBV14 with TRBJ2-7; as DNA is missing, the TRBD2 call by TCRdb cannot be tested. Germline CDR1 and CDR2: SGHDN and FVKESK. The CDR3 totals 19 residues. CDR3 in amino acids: CASSQVRVTSGRRDYEQYF.

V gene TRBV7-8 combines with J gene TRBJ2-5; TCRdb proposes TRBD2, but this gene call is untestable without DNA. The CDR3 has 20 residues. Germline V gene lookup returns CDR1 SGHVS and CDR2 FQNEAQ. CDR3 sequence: CASSLARGGARAGVRETQYF.

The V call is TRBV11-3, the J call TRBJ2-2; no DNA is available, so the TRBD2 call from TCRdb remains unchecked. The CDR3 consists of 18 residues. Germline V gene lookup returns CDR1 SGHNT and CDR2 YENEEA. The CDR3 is CASSLTLRRELNTGELFF.

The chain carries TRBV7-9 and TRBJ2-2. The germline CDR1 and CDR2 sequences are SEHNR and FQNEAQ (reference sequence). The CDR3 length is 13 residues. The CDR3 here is CASSSTNTGELFF. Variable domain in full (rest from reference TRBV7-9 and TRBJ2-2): DTGVSQNPRHKITKRGQNVTFRCDPISEHNRLYWYRQTLGQGPEFLTYFQNEAQLEKSRLLSDRFSAERPKGSFSTLEIQRTEQGDSAMYLCASSSTNTGELFFGEGSRLTVL.

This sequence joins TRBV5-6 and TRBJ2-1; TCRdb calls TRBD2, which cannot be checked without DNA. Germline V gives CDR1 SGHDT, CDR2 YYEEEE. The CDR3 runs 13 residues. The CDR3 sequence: CASSLTGLLEQFF. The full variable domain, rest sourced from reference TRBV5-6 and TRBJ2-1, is DAGVTQSPTHLIKTRGQQVTLRCSPKSGHDTVSWYQQALGQGPQFIFQYYEEEERQRGNFPDRFSGHQFPNYSSELNVNALLLGDSALYLCASSLTGLLEQFFGPGTRLTVL.

CDR3 protein: CASRPPGTGGGYTF. This chain uses TRBV6-5 with TRBJ1-2; TCRdb's D call of TRBD1 is untestable without DNA. Germline CDR1 reads MNHEY; CDR2 reads SVGAGI. The CDR3 has 14 residues.